This entry concerns a single T cell receptor beta chain. The antigen it binds to is not known. One base away there is no much larger clone; base qualities are not given. Receptor amplification or capture employed PCR. Reads for this sample came from an Illumina HiSeq 2500. Molecular barcoding was employed in the preparation of TCR libraries, with unique molecular identifiers being used to normalize TCRbeta repertoire quantification. TCRdb cleaned the public reads at Q25 with fastp, built clones with MiXCR and kept in-frame beta chains. Merged by CDR3 protein, the rows form single entries marked with the most common genes and DNA. The sample records 450,000 to 600,000 distinct CDR3 sequences, around 16% of which are singletons. The ten largest clones represent 3.3% of the sample. The sample comes from a study of T-cell reconstitution after alpha-beta-depleted transplantation in children (dated by TCRdb to 2016 to 2018). With respect to the entire study: Using TCR repertoire profiling, the study followed T-cell immune reconstitution in a quantitative way in children after TCRalphabeta/CD19-depleted allogeneic hematopoietic cell transplantation.

The germline V gene (reference sequence) specifies GTSNPN as CDR1 and SVGIG as CDR2. Between the V and J ends, shortened by 2 bases and 6 bases respectively, the junction contains 13 bases. The CDR3 numbers 13 residues from cysteine through phenylalanine. The retained sequence is limited to the CDR3, 39 bases, with the frame set at the first base. The chain is made from TRBV30 and TRBJ1-2; too little of a D gene remains to name it. The receptor comes from a human donor who donated a stem cell graft to a child with acute lymphoblastic leukemia. The input for sequencing was PBMCs from the stem cell graft donor, taken from the stem cell graft. The nucleotide sequence is TGTGCCTGGAGTTCGGGCGCCGGCGATGGCTACACCTTC. Translated, this gives CAWSSGAGDGYTF. Full variable domain (CDR3 extended with the reference TRBV30 and TRBJ1-2 proteins): SQTIHQWPATLVQPVGSPLSLECTVEGTSNPNLYWYRQAAGRGLQLLFYSVGIGQISSEVPQNLSASRPQDRQFILSSKKLLLSDSGFYLCAWSSGAGDGYTFGSGTRLTVV.